This T cell receptor beta chain was recovered during a study of spatial heterogeneity in lung cancer. Overall study findings and caveats: Blood carried ubiquitous expanded tumor TCRs more at resection than follow-up.

The presence of a unique molecular identifier marked each TCR cDNA molecule. TCRdb used MiXCR to reprocess the 5' RACE reads, holding one entry per CDR3 protein. The table includes about 38,000 distinct CDR3 sequences, 5.2% detected once. This clonotype has a count of ten or more. Its antigen is as yet unknown. This CDR3 region has 16 residues. Trimming stripped 5 bases from V and 3 bases from J, with 17 bases between. Time point specified: sample taken at primary tumor resection. Sequencing was performed on whole RNA extracted from tumor and nontumor lung tissue, or from frozen PBMC, and the material was left unsorted. 55 to 80 TRACERx patients with early, untreated non-small cell lung cancer donated samples.

The sequence derives from a female donor with early-stage non-small cell lung cancer. V and J are TRBV12-3 or TRBV12-4 and TRBJ2-4, with D perhaps TRBD1 (5 bases). Sample: PBMCs, taken at surgery. The CDR3 here is CASSLGRRQGKNIQYF. In DNA, the CDR3 is TGTGCCAGCAGTCTCGGGCGCCGGCAGGGCAAAAACATTCAGTACTTC.